The sequence of this T cell receptor beta chain was determined in a study of long-term antiretroviral therapy in people with HIV. In regard to this clone: Its antigen is undetermined.

Two or more post-ART PBMC samples, plus at least one pre-ART sample, were available for each donor. Each HIV participant was treated in the United States. immunoSEQ v3.0 was run at survey level. The protocol was immunoSEQ multiplex PCR, while the TCRdb copy is restricted to in-frame clones and leaves out a portion. The data show 20,000 to 30,000 clones, approximately 81% seen once. Trimming shortened V by 6 bases and J by 0 bases, and 18 bases separated the two germline ends. Germline assignment: CDR1 KGHSH and CDR2 LQKENI. This CDR3 is 17 amino acids long. Points from the study as a whole: CDR3 lengths in HIV samples spanned a narrower range than controls. ART adherence, viral resistance and therapy changes were not recorded.

This specimen was unsorted PBMCs, taken 2.3 years after starting antiretroviral therapy. The source is a man in his forties with HIV. This chain joins TRBV18 and TRBJ1-3, with no clear D. The CDR3 here is CASSPFDGDLSGNTIYF. For the CDR3, the DNA is TGTGCCAGCTCGCCATTCGACGGTGACCTCTCTGGAAACACCATATATTTT.